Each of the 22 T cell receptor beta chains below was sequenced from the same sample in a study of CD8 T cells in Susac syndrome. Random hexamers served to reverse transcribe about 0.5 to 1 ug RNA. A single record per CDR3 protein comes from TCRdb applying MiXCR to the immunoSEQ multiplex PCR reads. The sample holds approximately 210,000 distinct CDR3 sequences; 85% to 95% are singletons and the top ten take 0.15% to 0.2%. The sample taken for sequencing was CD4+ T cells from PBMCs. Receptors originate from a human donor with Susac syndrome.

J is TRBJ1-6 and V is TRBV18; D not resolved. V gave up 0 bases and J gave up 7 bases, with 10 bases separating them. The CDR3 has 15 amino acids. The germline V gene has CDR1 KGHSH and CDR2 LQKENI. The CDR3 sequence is CASSPPAGGNSPLHF. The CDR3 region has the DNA TGTGCCAGCTCACCACCGGCAGGAGGGAATTCACCCCTCCACTTT.

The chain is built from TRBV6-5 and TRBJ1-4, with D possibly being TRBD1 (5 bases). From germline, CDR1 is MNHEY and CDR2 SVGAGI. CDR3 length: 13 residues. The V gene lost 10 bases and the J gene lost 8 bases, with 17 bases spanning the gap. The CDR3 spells CATTRGPNEKLFF. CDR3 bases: TGTGCCACTACAAGGGGTCCGAACGAAAAACTGTTTTTT.

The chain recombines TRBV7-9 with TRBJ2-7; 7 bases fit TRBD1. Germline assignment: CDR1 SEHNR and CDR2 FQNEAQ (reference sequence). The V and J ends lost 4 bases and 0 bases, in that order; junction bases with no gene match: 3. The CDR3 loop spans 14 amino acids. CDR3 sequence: CASSWGQYSYEQYF. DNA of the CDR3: TGTGCCAGCAGCTGGGGACAGTACTCCTACGAGCAGTACTTC.

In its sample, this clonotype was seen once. The CDR3 bases are TGTGCCAGCAGCGGAGCGGTATTGGCGGGGGGGCAGTTCTTC. It translates to CASSGAVLAGGQFF. V usage is TRBV9 and J usage is TRBJ2-1, with 8 bases that match TRBD2. In germline, CDR1 is SGDLS, CDR2 YYNGEE. The CDR3 has 14 amino acids. V was clipped by 3 bases and J by 12 bases; unmatched bases: 11.

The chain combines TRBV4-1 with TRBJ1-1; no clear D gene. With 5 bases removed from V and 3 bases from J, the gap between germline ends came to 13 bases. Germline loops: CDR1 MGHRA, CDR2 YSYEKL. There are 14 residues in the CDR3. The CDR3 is CASSYSGRDTEAFF. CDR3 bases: TGCGCCAGCAGCTACAGCGGACGGGACACTGAAGCTTTCTTT.

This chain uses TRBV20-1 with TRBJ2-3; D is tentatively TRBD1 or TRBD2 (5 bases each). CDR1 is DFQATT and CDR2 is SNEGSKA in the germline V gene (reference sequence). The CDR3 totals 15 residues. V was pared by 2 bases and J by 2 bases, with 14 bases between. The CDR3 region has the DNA TGCAGTGCTAGACCTTCTAGGGGAGACACAGATACGCAGTATTTT. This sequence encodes CSARPSRGDTDTQYF.

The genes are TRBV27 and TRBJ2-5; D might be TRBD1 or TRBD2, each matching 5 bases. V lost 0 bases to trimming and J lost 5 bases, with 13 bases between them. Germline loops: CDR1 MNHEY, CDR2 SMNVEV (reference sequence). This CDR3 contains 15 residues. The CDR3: CASSLSVLGRETQYF. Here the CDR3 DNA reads TGTGCCAGCAGTTTATCGGTCCTGGGACGGGAGACCCAGTACTTC.

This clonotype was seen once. The CDR3 sequence: CATSDRRGVGNEQFF. The CDR3 DNA is TGTGCCACCAGTGATAGAAGGGGAGTGGGGAATGAGCAGTTCTTC. The chain carries TRBV24-1 and TRBJ2-1; D may correspond to TRBD1 or TRBD2 (5 bases each). Deletions cut 3 bases from V and 7 bases from J, with 15 bases between. Germline V gene data show CDR1 as KGHDR and CDR2 as SFDVKD. This CDR3 comprises 15 residues.

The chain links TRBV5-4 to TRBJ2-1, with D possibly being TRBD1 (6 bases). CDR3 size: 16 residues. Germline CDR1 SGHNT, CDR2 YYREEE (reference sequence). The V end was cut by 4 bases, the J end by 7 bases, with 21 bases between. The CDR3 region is CASSRNRVGAGNEQFF. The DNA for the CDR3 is TGTGCCAGCAGCCGAAACAGGGTGGGGGCAGGGAATGAGCAGTTCTTC.

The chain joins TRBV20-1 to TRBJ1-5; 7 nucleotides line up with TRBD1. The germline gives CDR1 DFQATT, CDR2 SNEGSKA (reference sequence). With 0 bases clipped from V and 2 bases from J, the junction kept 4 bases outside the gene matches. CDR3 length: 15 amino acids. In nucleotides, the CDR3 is TGCAGTGCTAGAGAGAACAGGGGTCGCAATCAGCCCCAGCATTTT. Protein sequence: CSARENRGRNQPQHF.

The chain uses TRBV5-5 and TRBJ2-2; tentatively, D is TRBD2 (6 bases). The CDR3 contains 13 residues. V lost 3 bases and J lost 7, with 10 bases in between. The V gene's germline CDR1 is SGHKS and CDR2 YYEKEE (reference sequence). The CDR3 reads CASSWTEGGELFF. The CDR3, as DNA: TGTGCCAGCAGCTGGACGGAGGGCGGGGAGCTGTTTTTT.

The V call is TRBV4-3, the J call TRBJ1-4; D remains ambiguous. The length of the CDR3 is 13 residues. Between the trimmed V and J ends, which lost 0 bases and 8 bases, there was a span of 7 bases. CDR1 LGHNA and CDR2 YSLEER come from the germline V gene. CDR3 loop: CASSQDIREKLFF. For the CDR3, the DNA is TGCGCCAGCAGCCAAGATATTCGGGAAAAACTGTTTTTT.

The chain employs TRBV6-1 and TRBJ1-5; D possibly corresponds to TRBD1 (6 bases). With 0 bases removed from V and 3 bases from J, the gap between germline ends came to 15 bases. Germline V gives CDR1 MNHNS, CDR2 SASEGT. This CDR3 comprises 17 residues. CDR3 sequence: CASSEAVQGRLNQPQHF. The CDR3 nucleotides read TGTGCCAGCAGTGAAGCGGTTCAGGGGCGGCTCAATCAGCCCCAGCATTTT.

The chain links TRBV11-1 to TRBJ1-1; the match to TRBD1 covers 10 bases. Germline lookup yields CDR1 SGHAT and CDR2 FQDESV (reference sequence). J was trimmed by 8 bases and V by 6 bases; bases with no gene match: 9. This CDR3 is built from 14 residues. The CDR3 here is CASSRGTGDFEAFF. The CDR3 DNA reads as TGTGCCAGCAGTCGAGGGACAGGGGATTTCGAAGCTTTCTTT.

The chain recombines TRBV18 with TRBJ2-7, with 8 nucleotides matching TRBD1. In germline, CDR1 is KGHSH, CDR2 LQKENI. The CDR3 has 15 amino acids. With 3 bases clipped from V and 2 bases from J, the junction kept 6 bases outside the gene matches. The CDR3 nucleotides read TGTGCCAGCTCACCCGGGACAGGTCCGACCTACGAGCAGTACTTC. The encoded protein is CASSPGTGPTYEQYF.

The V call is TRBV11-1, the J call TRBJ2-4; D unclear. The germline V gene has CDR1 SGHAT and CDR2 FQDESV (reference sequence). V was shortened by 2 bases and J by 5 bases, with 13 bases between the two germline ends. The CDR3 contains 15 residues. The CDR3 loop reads CASSLSPGNQNIQYF. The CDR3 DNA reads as TGTGCCAGCAGCTTATCCCCGGGTAACCAAAACATTCAGTACTTC.

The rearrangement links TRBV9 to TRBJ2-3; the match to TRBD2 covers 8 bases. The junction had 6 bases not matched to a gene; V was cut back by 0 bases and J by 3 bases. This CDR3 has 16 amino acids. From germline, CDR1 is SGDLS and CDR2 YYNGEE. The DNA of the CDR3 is TGTGCCAGCAGCGTAGGTTTAGCGGGGTTGACAGATACGCAGTATTTT. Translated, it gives CASSVGLAGLTDTQYF.

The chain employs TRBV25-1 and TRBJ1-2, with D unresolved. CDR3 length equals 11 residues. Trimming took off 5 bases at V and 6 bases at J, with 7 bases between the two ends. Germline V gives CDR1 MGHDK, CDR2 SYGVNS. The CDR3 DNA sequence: TGTGCCAGCAGTTTTGGGGATGGCTACACCTTC. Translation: CASSFGDGYTF.

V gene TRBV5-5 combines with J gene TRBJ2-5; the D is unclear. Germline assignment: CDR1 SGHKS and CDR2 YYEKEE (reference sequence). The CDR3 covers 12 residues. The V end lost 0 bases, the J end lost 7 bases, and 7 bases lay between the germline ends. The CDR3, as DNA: TGTGCCAGCAGCTTGGACTGGAGGACCCAGTACTTC. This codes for CASSLDWRTQYF.

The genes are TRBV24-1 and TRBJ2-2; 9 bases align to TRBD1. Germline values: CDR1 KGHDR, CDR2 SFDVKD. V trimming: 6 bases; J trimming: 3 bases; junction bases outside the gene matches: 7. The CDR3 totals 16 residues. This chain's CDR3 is CATSNSGTGHTGELFF. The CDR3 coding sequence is TGTGCCACCAGTAACAGTGGGACAGGGCACACCGGGGAGCTGTTTTTT.

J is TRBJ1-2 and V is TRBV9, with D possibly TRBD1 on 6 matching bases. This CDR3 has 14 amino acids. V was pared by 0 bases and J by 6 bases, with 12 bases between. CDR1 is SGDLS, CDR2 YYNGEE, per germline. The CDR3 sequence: CASSVAQGIHGYTF. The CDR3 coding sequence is TGTGCCAGCAGCGTAGCTCAGGGGATTCATGGCTACACCTTC.

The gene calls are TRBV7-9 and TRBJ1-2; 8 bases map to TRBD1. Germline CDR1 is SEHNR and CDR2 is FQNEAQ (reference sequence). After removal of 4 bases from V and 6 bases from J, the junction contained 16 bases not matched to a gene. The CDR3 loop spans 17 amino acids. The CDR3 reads CASSSSGMSRGRDGYTF. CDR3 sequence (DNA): TGTGCCAGCAGCTCCTCAGGCATGAGCAGGGGGCGCGATGGCTACACCTTC.